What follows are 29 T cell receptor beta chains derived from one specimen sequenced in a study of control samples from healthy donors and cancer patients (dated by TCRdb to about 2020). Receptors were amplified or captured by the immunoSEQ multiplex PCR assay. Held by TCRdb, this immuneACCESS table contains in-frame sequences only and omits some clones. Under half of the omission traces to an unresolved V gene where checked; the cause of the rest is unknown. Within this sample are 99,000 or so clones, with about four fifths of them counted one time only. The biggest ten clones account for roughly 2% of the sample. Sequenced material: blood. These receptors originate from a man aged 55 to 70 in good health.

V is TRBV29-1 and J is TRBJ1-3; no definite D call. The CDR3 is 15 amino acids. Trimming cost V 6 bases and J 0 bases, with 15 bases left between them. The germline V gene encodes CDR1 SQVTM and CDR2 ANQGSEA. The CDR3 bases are TGCAGCGTCGAATTGGACGTTTACTCTGGAAACACCATATATTTT. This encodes CSVELDVYSGNTIYF.

The CDR3 region is CSVESVNRAENYGYTF. The CDR3 coding sequence is TGCAGCGTTGAATCGGTAAACAGAGCGGAGAACTATGGCTACACCTTC. The chain is built from TRBV29-1 and TRBJ1-2; D uncertain. Looked up from germline, CDR1 is SQVTM and CDR2 is ANQGSEA. CDR3 size: 16 residues. Trimming removed 2 bases at V and 2 bases at J, with 18 bases between.

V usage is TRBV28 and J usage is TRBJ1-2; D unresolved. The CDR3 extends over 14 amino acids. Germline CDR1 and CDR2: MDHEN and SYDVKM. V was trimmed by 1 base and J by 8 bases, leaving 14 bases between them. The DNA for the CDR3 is TGTGCCAGCAGTTTATCTCTGCCTGGAGGGGGCTACACCTTC. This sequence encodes CASSLSLPGGGYTF.

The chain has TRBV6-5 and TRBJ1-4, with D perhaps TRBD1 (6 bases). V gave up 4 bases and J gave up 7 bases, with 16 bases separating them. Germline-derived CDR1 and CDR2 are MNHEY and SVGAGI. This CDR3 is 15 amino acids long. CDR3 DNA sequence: TGTGCCAGCAGTTCTCACAGGGACTTGGGTGAAAAACTGTTTTTT. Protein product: CASSSHRDLGEKLFF.

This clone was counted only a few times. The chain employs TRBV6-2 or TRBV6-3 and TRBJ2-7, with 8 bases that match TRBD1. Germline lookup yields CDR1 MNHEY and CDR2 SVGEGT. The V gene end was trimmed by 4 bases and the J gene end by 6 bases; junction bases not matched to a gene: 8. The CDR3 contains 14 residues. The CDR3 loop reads CASSSGTGLREQYF. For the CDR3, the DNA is TGTGCCAGCAGTTCCGGGACAGGCCTTCGCGAGCAGTACTTC.

As DNA, the CDR3 is TGTGCCAGCAGCCGCGGAGGAGAAGCAGATACGCAGTATTTT. This gives the protein CASSRGGEADTQYF. The rearrangement links TRBV11-2 to TRBJ2-3, with TRBD2 as a possible D gene (5 bases). Germline CDR1 reads SGHAT; CDR2 reads FQNNGV. The CDR3 covers 14 residues. Deletions cut 5 bases from V and 4 bases from J, with 13 bases between.

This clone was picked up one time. The CDR3 region has the DNA TGTGCCAGCAGCCAAGAAGGACAGGGGCTACATGAGCAGTTCTTC. Translated: CASSQEGQGLHEQFF. This chain joins TRBV3-1 (or the pseudogene TRBV3-2) and TRBJ2-1, with 9 bases fitting TRBD1. The CDR3 consists of 15 residues. Germline-derived CDR1 and CDR2 are LGHDT and YNNKEL (reference sequence). V trimming: 0 bases; J trimming: 8 bases; junction bases outside the gene matches: 5.

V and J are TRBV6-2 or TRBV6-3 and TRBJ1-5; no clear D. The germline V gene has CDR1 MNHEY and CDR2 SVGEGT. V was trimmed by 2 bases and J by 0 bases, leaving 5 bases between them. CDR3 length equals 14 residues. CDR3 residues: CASSYRYSNQPQHF. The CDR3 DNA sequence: TGTGCCAGCAGTTACCGCTATAGCAATCAGCCCCAGCATTTT.

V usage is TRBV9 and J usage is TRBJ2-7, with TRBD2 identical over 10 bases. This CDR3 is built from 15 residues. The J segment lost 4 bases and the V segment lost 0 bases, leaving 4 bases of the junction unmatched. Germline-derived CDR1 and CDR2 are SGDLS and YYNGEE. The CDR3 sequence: CASSVGGSGRYEQYF. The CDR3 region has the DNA TGTGCCAGCAGCGTAGGGGGTAGCGGGAGGTACGAGCAGTACTTC.

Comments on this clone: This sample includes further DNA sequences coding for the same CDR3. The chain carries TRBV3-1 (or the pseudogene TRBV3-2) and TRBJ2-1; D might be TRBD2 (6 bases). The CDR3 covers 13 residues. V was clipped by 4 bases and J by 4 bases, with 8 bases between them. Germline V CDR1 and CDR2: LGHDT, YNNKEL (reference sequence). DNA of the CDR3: TGTGCCAGCAGCCCGGGACTGTACAATGAGCAGTTCTTC. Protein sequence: CASSPGLYNEQFF.

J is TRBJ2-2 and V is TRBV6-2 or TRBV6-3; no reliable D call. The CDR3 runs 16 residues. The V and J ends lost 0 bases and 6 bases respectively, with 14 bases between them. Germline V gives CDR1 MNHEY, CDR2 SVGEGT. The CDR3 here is CASSYSDPRISGELFF. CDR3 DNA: TGTGCCAGCAGTTACTCGGATCCTAGAATTTCCGGGGAGCTGTTTTTT.

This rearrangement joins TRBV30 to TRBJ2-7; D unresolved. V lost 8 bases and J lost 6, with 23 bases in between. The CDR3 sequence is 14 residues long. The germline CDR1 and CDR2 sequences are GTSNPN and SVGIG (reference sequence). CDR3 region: CAVRIYGRHSEQYF. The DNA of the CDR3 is TGTGCCGTTAGGATATACGGCAGACATAGCGAGCAGTACTTC. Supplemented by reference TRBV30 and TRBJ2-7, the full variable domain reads SQTIHQWPATLVQPVGSPLSLECTVEGTSNPNLYWYRQAAGRGLQLLFYSVGIGQISSEVPQNLSASRPQDRQFILSSKKLLLSDSGFYLCAVRIYGRHSEQYFGPGTRLTVT.

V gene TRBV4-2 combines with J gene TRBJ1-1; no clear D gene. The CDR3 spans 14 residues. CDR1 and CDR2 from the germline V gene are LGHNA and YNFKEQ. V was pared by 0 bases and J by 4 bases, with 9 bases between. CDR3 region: CASSQDRTGTEAFF. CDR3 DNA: TGTGCCAGCAGCCAAGATCGCACTGGCACTGAAGCTTTCTTT.

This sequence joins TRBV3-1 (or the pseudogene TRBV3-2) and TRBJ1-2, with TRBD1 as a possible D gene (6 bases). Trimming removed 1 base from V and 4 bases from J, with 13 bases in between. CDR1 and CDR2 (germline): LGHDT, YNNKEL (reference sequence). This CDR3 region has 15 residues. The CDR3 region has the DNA TGTGCCAGCAGCCAAGCCGCAGGGGACTTCTATGGCTACACCTTC. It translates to CASSQAAGDFYGYTF.

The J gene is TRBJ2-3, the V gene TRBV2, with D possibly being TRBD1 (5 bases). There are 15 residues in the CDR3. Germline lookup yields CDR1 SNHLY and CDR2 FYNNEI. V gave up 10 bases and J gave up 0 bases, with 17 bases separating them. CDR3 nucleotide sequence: TGTGCCACCCCCACAGGACCAGGAAGCACAGATACGCAGTATTTT. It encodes CATPTGPGSTDTQYF. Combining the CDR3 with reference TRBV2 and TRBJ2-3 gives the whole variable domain EPEVTQTPSHQVTQMGQEVILRCVPISNHLYFYWYRQILGQKVEFLVSFYNNEISEKSEIFDDQFSVERPDGSNFTLKIRSTKLEDSAMYFCATPTGPGSTDTQYFGPGTRLTVL.

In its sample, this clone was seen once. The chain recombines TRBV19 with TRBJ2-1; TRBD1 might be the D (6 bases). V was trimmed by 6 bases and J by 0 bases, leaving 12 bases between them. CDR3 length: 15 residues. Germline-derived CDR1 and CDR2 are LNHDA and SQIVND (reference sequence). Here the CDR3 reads CASSMTGSSYNEQFF. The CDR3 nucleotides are TGTGCCAGTAGCATGACAGGAAGCTCCTACAATGAGCAGTTCTTC.

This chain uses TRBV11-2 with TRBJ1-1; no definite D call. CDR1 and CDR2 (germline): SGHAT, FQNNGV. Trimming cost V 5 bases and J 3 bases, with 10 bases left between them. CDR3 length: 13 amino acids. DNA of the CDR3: TGTGCCAGCAGCGTCGGGAGGGACACTGAAGCTTTCTTT. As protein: CASSVGRDTEAFF. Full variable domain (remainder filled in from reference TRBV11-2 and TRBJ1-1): EAGVAQSPRYKIIEKRQSVAFWCNPISGHATLYWYQQILGQGPKLLIQFQNNGVVDDSQLPKDRFSAERLKGVDSTLKIQPAKLEDSAVYLCASSVGRDTEAFFGQGTRLTVV.

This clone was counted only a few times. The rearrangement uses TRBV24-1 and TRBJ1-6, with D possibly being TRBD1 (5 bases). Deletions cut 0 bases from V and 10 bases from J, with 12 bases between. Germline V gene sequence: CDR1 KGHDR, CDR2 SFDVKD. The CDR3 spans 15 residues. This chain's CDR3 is CATSDLRDGSSPLHF. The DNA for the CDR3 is TGTGCCACCAGTGATTTGCGGGACGGATCCTCACCCCTCCACTTT.

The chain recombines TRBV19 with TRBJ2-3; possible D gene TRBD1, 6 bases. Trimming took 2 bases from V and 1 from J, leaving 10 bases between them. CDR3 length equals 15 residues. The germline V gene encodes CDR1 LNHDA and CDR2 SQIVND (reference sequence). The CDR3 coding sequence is TGTGCCAGTAGTATATCGGCAGGGGGCACAGATACGCAGTATTTT. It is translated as CASSISAGGTDTQYF.

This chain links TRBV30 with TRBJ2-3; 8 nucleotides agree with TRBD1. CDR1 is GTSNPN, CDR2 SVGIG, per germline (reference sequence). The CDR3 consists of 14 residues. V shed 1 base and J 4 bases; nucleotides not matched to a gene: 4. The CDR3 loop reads CAWSADRDADTQYF. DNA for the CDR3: TGTGCCTGGAGTGCGGACAGGGACGCAGATACGCAGTATTTT. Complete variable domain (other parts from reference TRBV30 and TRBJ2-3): SQTIHQWPATLVQPVGSPLSLECTVEGTSNPNLYWYRQAAGRGLQLLFYSVGIGQISSEVPQNLSASRPQDRQFILSSKKLLLSDSGFYLCAWSADRDADTQYFGPGTRLTVL.

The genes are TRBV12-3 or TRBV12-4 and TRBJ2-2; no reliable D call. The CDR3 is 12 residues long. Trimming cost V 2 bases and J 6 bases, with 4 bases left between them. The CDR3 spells CASSLWAGELFF. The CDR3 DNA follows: TGTGCCAGCAGTTTATGGGCCGGGGAGCTGTTTTTT.

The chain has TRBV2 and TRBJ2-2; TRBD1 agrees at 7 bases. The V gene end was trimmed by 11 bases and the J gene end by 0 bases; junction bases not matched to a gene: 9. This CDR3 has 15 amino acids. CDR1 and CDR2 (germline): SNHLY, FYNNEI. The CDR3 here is CAGGGDRANTGELFF. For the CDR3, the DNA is TGTGCCGGAGGAGGAGACAGGGCGAACACCGGGGAGCTGTTTTTT.

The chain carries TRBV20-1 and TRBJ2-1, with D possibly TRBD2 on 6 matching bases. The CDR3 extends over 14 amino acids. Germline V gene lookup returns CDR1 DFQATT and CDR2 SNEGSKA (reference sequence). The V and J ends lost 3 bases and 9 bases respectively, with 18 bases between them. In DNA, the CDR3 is TGCAGTGCTAGTTTTGGGCGGGGTCGAGGTGAGCAGTTCTTC. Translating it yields CSASFGRGRGEQFF.

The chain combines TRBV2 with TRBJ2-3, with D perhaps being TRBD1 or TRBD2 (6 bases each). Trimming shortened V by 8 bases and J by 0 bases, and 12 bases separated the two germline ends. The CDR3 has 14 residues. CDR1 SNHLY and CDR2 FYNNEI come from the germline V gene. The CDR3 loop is CASRGHSSTDTQYF. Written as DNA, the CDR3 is TGTGCCAGCCGGGGGCATTCGAGCACAGATACGCAGTATTTT.

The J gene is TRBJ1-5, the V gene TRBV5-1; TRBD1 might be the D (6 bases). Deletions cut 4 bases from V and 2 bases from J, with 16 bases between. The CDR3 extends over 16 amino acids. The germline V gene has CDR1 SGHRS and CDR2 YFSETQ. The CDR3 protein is CASSATGGAGNQPQHF. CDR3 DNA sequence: TGCGCCAGCAGCGCAACTGGGGGGGCTGGCAATCAGCCCCAGCATTTT.

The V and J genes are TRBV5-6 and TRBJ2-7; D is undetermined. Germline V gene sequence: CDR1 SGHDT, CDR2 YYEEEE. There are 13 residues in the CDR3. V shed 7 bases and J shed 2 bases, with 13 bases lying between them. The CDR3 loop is CASDPTVTYEQYF. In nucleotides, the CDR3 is TGTGCCAGCGACCCTACCGTGACCTACGAGCAGTACTTC. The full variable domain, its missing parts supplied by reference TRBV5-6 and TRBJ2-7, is DAGVTQSPTHLIKTRGQQVTLRCSPKSGHDTVSWYQQALGQGPQFIFQYYEEEERQRGNFPDRFSGHQFPNYSSELNVNALLLGDSALYLCASDPTVTYEQYFGPGTRLTVT.

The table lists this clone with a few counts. In DNA form, the CDR3 reads TGTGCCAGCAGCCTCCCGCAATTCCGCTCCTACAATGAGCAGTTCTTC. Residues: CASSLPQFRSYNEQFF. The V call is TRBV6-2 or TRBV6-3, the J call TRBJ2-1, with no clear D. Germline lookup yields CDR1 MNHEY and CDR2 SVGEGT. Trimming removed 6 bases from V and 0 bases from J, with 15 bases in between. The CDR3 extends over 16 amino acids.

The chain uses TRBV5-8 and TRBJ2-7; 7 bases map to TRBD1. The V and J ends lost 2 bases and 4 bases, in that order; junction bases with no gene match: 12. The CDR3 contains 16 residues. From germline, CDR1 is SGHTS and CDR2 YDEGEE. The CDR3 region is CASSLGHRGPNYEQYF. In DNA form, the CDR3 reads TGTGCCAGCAGCTTAGGACACAGGGGTCCGAATTACGAGCAGTACTTC.

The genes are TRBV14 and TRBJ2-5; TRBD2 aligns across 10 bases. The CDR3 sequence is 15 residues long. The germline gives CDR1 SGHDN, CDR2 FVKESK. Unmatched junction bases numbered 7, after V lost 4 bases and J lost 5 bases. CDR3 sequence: CASSRSGRLGETQYF. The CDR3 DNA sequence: TGTGCCAGCAGCCGTAGCGGGAGGCTCGGGGAGACCCAGTACTTC.